A selection of T cell receptor beta chains follows, all from one sample in a study of blood T cells in healthy people across ages. TCRdb used MiXCR to reprocess the 5' RACE reads, holding one entry per CDR3 protein. The sample lists about 1.7 million distinct CDR3 sequences, roughly 27% seen once, with roughly 8.2% in the top ten. Material: blood. The receptor set was obtained from a woman under 40 in good health. Both conserved end residues are part of each CDR3. Each record gives: CDR3 length, V gene, J gene, D gene, clone size, CDR3 protein, CDR3 DNA. The D gene is left open where the match is weak. Expanded clones are given a class, and other clones once, few, many or no size at all.

len: 15; v_gene: TRBV30; j_gene: TRBJ2-1; d_gene: -; abundance: few; CDR3aa: CAWNLDYSSYNEQFF; CDR3nt: TGTGCCTGGAATCTAGATTATAGCTCCTACAATGAGCAGTTCTTC
len: 16; v_gene: TRBV9; j_gene: TRBJ1-2; d_gene: -; abundance: -; CDR3aa: CASSVSGGAPNYGYTF; CDR3nt: TGTGCCAGCAGCGTATCCGGGGGGGCCCCTAACTATGGCTACACCTTC
len: 13; v_gene: TRBV2; j_gene: TRBJ1-5; d_gene: -; abundance: few; CDR3aa: CASTHRGGQPQHF; CDR3nt: TGTGCCAGCACGCACAGAGGGGGGCAGCCCCAGCATTTT
len: 18; v_gene: TRBV5-1; j_gene: TRBJ2-6; d_gene: TRBD1; abundance: many; CDR3aa: CASSWTGTGRSGANVLTF; CDR3nt: TGCGCCAGCAGCTGGACCGGGACAGGGCGCTCTGGGGCCAACGTCCTGACTTTC
len: 15; v_gene: TRBV6-1; j_gene: TRBJ1-5; d_gene: -; abundance: few; CDR3aa: CASSEIMYSNQPQHF; CDR3nt: TGTGCCAGCAGTGAAATAATGTATAGCAATCAGCCCCAGCATTTT
len: 15; v_gene: TRBV14; j_gene: TRBJ2-1; d_gene: -; abundance: -; CDR3aa: CASSHPRDSYNEQFF; CDR3nt: TGTGCCAGCAGCCACCCCCGGGACTCCTACAATGAGCAGTTCTTC
len: 15; v_gene: TRBV6-6; j_gene: TRBJ2-1; d_gene: -; abundance: few; CDR3aa: CASSYTRERVGEQFF; CDR3nt: TGTGCCAGCAGTTACACCCGGGAACGGGTGGGTGAGCAGTTCTTC
len: 13; v_gene: TRBV9; j_gene: TRBJ2-1; d_gene: -; abundance: few; CDR3aa: CASRGGGDNEQFF; CDR3nt: TGTGCCAGCAGAGGGGGGGGAGACAATGAGCAGTTCTTC
len: 12; v_gene: TRBV2; j_gene: TRBJ1-1; d_gene: -; abundance: few; CDR3aa: CASRELGTEAFF; CDR3nt: TGTGCCAGCAGAGAGCTTGGGACAGAAGCTTTCTTT
len: 15; v_gene: TRBV30; j_gene: TRBJ2-6; d_gene: -; abundance: once; CDR3aa: CALGRGGTGANVLTF; CDR3nt: TGTGCCTTGGGGAGGGGGGGAACTGGGGCCAACGTCCTGACTTTC
len: 16; v_gene: TRBV2; j_gene: TRBJ2-7; d_gene: TRBD1; abundance: few; CDR3aa: CASRGGLQGAAYEQYF; CDR3nt: TGTGCCAGCAGGGGGGGCCTACAGGGGGCGGCCTACGAGCAGTACTTC
len: 15; v_gene: TRBV5-1; j_gene: TRBJ1-2; d_gene: TRBD1; abundance: few; CDR3aa: CASSSGQGTIYGYTF; CDR3nt: TGCGCCAGCAGCTCCGGACAGGGAACCATCTATGGCTACACCTTC
len: 14; v_gene: TRBV6-5; j_gene: TRBJ2-7; d_gene: -; abundance: -; CDR3aa: CASSPRTGNNEQYF; CDR3nt: TGTGCCAGCAGTCCCAGGACGGGGAACAATGAGCAGTACTTC
len: 13; v_gene: TRBV14; j_gene: TRBJ2-7; d_gene: -; abundance: -; CDR3aa: CASSQGTRAEQYF; CDR3nt: TGTGCCAGCAGCCAAGGGACCCGTGCCGAGCAGTACTTC
len: 15; v_gene: TRBV20-1; j_gene: TRBJ2-5; d_gene: -; abundance: few; CDR3aa: CSARARGGSQETQYF; CDR3nt: TGCAGTGCTAGAGCCAGGGGGGGTAGCCAAGAGACCCAGTACTTC
len: 11; v_gene: TRBV6-2/TRBV6-3; j_gene: TRBJ2-1; d_gene: -; abundance: few; CDR3aa: CASSWAREQFF; CDR3nt: TGTGCCAGCAGCTGGGCTCGGGAGCAGTTCTTC
len: 18; v_gene: TRBV24-1; j_gene: TRBJ2-7; d_gene: TRBD1; abundance: -; CDR3aa: CATSDPGTGNYGGYEQYF; CDR3nt: TGTGCCACCAGTGATCCCGGGACAGGCAACTATGGGGGCTACGAGCAGTACTTC
len: 15; v_gene: TRBV7-2; j_gene: TRBJ1-2; d_gene: -; abundance: few; CDR3aa: CASSLIRPGTYGYTF; CDR3nt: TGTGCCAGCAGCTTAATACGACCGGGAACCTATGGCTACACCTTC
len: 17; v_gene: TRBV11-2; j_gene: TRBJ2-1; d_gene: TRBD2; abundance: -; CDR3aa: CASSQFETSGGFNEQFF; CDR3nt: TGTGCCAGCAGCCAGTTCGAGACTAGCGGGGGGTTCAATGAGCAGTTCTTC
len: 15; v_gene: TRBV14; j_gene: TRBJ1-2; d_gene: -; abundance: few; CDR3aa: CASSLGRARVYGYTF; CDR3nt: TGTGCCAGCAGCCTCGGACGGGCTAGGGTCTATGGCTACACCTTC
len: 16; v_gene: TRBV20-1; j_gene: TRBJ2-1; d_gene: -; abundance: -; CDR3aa: CSARDTLRISYNEQFF; CDR3nt: TGCAGTGCTAGAGACACACTGAGGATCTCCTACAATGAGCAGTTCTTC
len: 12; v_gene: TRBV20-1; j_gene: TRBJ1-2; d_gene: -; abundance: -; CDR3aa: CSAATGPDGYTF; CDR3nt: TGCAGTGCCGCCACAGGACCGGATGGCTACACCTTC
len: 13; v_gene: TRBV20-1; j_gene: TRBJ1-2; d_gene: -; abundance: -; CDR3aa: CSAKGPSPSGYTF; CDR3nt: TGCAGTGCTAAAGGGCCTTCCCCATCTGGCTACACCTTC
len: 15; v_gene: TRBV28; j_gene: TRBJ1-1; d_gene: -; abundance: -; CDR3aa: CASTTIGTPNRAAFF; CDR3nt: TGTGCCAGCACTACGATTGGAACACCAAATAGGGCAGCTTTCTTT
len: 14; v_gene: TRBV7-2; j_gene: TRBJ2-5; d_gene: -; abundance: many; CDR3aa: CASSFRTNQETQYF; CDR3nt: TGTGCCAGCAGTTTTAGGACGAACCAAGAGACCCAGTACTTC
len: 14; v_gene: TRBV20-1; j_gene: TRBJ2-3; d_gene: -; abundance: many; CDR3aa: CSAPDSGAEDTQYF; CDR3nt: TGCAGTGCGCCTGACAGCGGCGCTGAAGATACGCAGTATTTT
len: 16; v_gene: TRBV10-3; j_gene: TRBJ2-1; d_gene: TRBD2; abundance: many; CDR3aa: CAISESEAGGAFEQFF; CDR3nt: TGTGCCATCAGTGAGTCGGAAGCGGGGGGGGCATTTGAGCAGTTCTTC
len: 15; v_gene: TRBV9; j_gene: TRBJ2-3; d_gene: -; abundance: -; CDR3aa: CASSAPYRSTDTQYF; CDR3nt: TGTGCCAGCAGCGCCCCTTATCGGAGCACAGATACGCAGTATTTT
len: 16; v_gene: TRBV7-2; j_gene: TRBJ2-5; d_gene: TRBD2; abundance: few; CDR3aa: CASSLDWGAGGETQYF; CDR3nt: TGTGCCAGCAGCTTAGACTGGGGGGCGGGAGGGGAGACCCAGTACTTC